These 31 T cell receptor beta chains were all obtained from the same sample, sequenced in a study of blood T cells in healthy people across ages. A second PCR, run for roughly 7 to 11 cycles, used a sample-barcoded 5' primer plus a J-beta primer mix. TCRdb recomputed calls from the 5' RACE reads with MiXCR, one row per CDR3 protein. The sample lists just under 550,000 distinct CDR3 sequences, around 24% occurring once. These data were likewise used in another study, on T cells of mothers and their children.

The sequencing input was blood. The receptor source for this set is a boy younger than 18 in good health.

The chain combines TRBV21-1 with TRBJ2-5. TRBV21-1 is recorded as a pseudogene. This CDR3 comprises 11 residues. The CDR3 here is CARSKQETQYF. The CDR3 nucleotides read TGTGCCAGGTCGAAGCAAGAGACCCAGTACTTC.

This clonotype has just a few counts. The chain is built from TRBV7-9 and TRBJ2-4; 15 bases match TRBD2. This CDR3 comprises 20 residues. Germline V CDR1 and CDR2: SEHNR, FQNEAQ (reference sequence). The V segment lost 4 bases and the J segment 1 base; nucleotides outside the gene matches: 11. CDR3 loop: CASSSEPGLAGGGAKNIQYF. In DNA form, the CDR3 reads TGTGCCAGCAGCTCGGAACCGGGACTAGCGGGAGGAGGGGCCAAAAACATTCAGTACTTC.

V gene TRBV7-2 combines with J gene TRBJ1-1; 9 bases agree with TRBD1. The trim removed 2 bases at V and 3 bases at J, leaving 10 bases unmatched. The CDR3 covers 17 residues. Per germline, CDR1 SGHTA and CDR2 FQGNSA. CDR3 region: CASSLTGTGSGYTEAFF. The CDR3 DNA is TGTGCCAGCAGCTTAACAGGGACAGGGAGCGGGTACACTGAAGCTTTCTTT. Full variable domain (outside the CDR3, taken from reference TRBV7-2 and TRBJ1-1): GAGVSQSPSNKVTEKGKDVELRCDPISGHTALYWYRQSLGQGLEFLIYFQGNSAPDKSGLPSDRFSAERTGGSVSTLTIQRTQQEDSAVYLCASSLTGTGSGYTEAFFGQGTRLTVV.

The V call is TRBV5-6, the J call TRBJ2-5; D is possibly TRBD2 (6 bases). The germline V gene has CDR1 SGHDT and CDR2 YYEEEE. V was cut by 0 bases and J by 3 bases, with 12 bases left in between. The CDR3 runs 15 residues. CDR3: CASSLALREKETQYF. DNA of the CDR3: TGTGCCAGCAGCTTGGCCCTCCGGGAGAAAGAGACCCAGTACTTC.

This clonotype occurred a few times. The chain carries TRBV27 and TRBJ2-6; D is unresolved. This CDR3 comprises 15 residues. Germline V lookup: CDR1 MNHEY, CDR2 SMNVEV (reference sequence). The V end was cut by 7 bases, the J end by 1 base, with 11 bases between. As DNA, the CDR3 is TGTGCCAGCACCCTAACCCCTTCTGGGGCCAACGTCCTGACTTTC. Residues: CASTLTPSGANVLTF.

CDR3 sequence reads: CASSPQGEHQPQHF. CDR3 DNA sequence: TGCGCCAGCAGCCCACAGGGGGAGCATCAGCCCCAGCATTTT. The rearrangement uses TRBV5-1 and TRBJ1-5, with 8 nucleotides matching TRBD1. This CDR3 region has 14 residues. V was pared by 4 bases and J by 5 bases, with 5 bases of the junction left unmatched. Germline CDR1 and CDR2: SGHRS and YFSETQ.

This clonotype was counted between two and nine times. The chain couples TRBV9 to TRBJ2-1, with D uncertain. CDR3 size: 15 residues. Germline V gene data show CDR1 as SGDLS and CDR2 as YYNGEE. With 3 bases removed from V and 0 bases from J, the gap between germline ends came to 10 bases. In DNA, the CDR3 is TGTGCCAGCAGCGCTGATGGGTCCTCCTACAATGAGCAGTTCTTC. It codes for CASSADGSSYNEQFF.

The chain employs TRBV20-1 and TRBJ2-7, with TRBD1 matching 7 bases. From germline, CDR1 is DFQATT and CDR2 SNEGSKA (reference sequence). The CDR3 length is 11 residues. The junction had 3 bases not matched to a gene; V was cut back by 3 bases and J by 7 bases. The CDR3 loop is CSASGQEEQYF. In DNA form, the CDR3 reads TGCAGTGCTAGCGGACAGGAAGAGCAGTACTTC.

CDR3 amino acids: CASSLRVTGETQYF. Written as DNA, the CDR3 is TGTGCCAGCAGTTTGCGGGTCACCGGGGAGACCCAGTACTTC. This chain uses TRBV28 with TRBJ2-5; TRBD2 is a possible D gene (5 bases). Germline loops: CDR1 MDHEN, CDR2 SYDVKM. The CDR3 runs 14 residues. V lost 3 bases and J lost 5, with 13 bases in between. Full variable domain (missing parts from reference TRBV28 and TRBJ2-5): DVKVTQSSRYLVKRTGEKVFLECVQDMDHENMFWYRQDPGLGLRLIYFSYDVKMKEKGDIPEGYSVSREKKERFSLILESASTNQTSMYLCASSLRVTGETQYFGPGTRLLVL.

This clonotype was found a few times. The chain couples TRBV9 to TRBJ1-1; no clear D gene. V was shortened by 0 bases and J by 1 base, with 7 bases between the two germline ends. The germline V gene has CDR1 SGDLS and CDR2 YYNGEE. The CDR3 extends over 14 amino acids. This chain's CDR3 is CASSVATRNTEAFF. The CDR3 region has the DNA TGTGCCAGCAGCGTAGCTACCCGGAACACTGAAGCTTTCTTT.

The chain recombines TRBV15 with TRBJ2-3, with unresolved D. CDR1 is LNHNV and CDR2 is YYDKDF in the germline V gene (reference sequence). The CDR3 is 14 amino acids. V gave up 0 bases and J gave up 0 bases, with 4 bases separating them. CDR3 nucleotide sequence: TGTGCCACCAGCAGAGAGGACAGCACAGATACGCAGTATTTT. It encodes CATSREDSTDTQYF.

As DNA, the CDR3 is TGTGCCAGCAGTTACGCGGACGAGCAGTACTTC. Its protein is CASSYADEQYF. This chain links TRBV6-2 or TRBV6-3 with TRBJ2-7, with D unclear. The germline V gene has CDR1 MNHEY and CDR2 SVGEGT. CDR3 length equals 11 residues. V lost 2 bases, J lost 5 bases, and 4 bases lay in between.

The J gene is TRBJ2-5, the V gene TRBV5-6; TRBD1 agrees at 8 bases. TRBJ2-7 matches the DNA end more closely, so the J call is doubtful. CDR3 length: 16 amino acids. The germline gives CDR1 SGHDT, CDR2 YYEEEE. CDR3 sequence reads: CASTILDGTGFYEQYF. The DNA of the CDR3 is TGTGCCAGCACCATCCTGGACGGGACAGGCTTCTACGAGCAGTACTTC.

This chain connects TRBV6-2 or TRBV6-3 to TRBJ1-1; tentative D call: TRBD1 (5 bases). The V gene lost 2 bases and the J gene lost 3 bases, with 13 bases spanning the gap. This CDR3 is 15 amino acids long. Germline loops: CDR1 MNHEY, CDR2 SVGEGT. The CDR3 sequence: CASSYDQGLDTEAFF. For the CDR3, the DNA is TGTGCCAGCAGTTACGATCAGGGATTAGACACTGAAGCTTTCTTT.

V gene TRBV7-9 combines with J gene TRBJ2-5; 7 bases map to TRBD1. The J call may be mistaken, given a closer DNA end match to TRBJ2-7. The CDR3 is 15 residues long. CDR1 is SEHNR and CDR2 is FQNEAQ in the germline V gene (reference sequence). The DNA of the CDR3 is TGTGCCAGCAGCTCTACACAGGGGTTGGCAACCGAGCAGTACTTC. This gives the protein CASSSTQGLATEQYF.

This clonotype was counted between two and nine times. This chain links TRBV28 with TRBJ2-7, with a weak D call TRBD2 (5 bases). The CDR3 contains 12 residues. Trimming took 6 bases from V and 5 from J, leaving 11 bases between them. The germline V gene encodes CDR1 MDHEN and CDR2 SYDVKM. DNA for the CDR3: TGTGCCAGCAGCGGCTTCGGGGACGAGCAGTACTTC. This codes for CASSGFGDEQYF.

This clonotype was seen a handful of times. The chain uses TRBV20-1 and TRBJ1-2; no definite D call. Per the germline V gene, CDR1 is DFQATT and CDR2 is SNEGSKA (reference sequence). This CDR3 contains 11 residues. Trimming took 7 bases from V and 1 from J, leaving 7 bases between them. The CDR3 sequence is CSVQSNYGYTF. CDR3 DNA: TGCAGTGTCCAGAGTAACTATGGCTACACCTTC.

A few counts support this clonotype. The genes are TRBV4-3 and TRBJ2-5, with 7 bases lining up with TRBD1. This CDR3 has 16 residues. Germline CDR1 LGHNA, CDR2 YSLEER. V shed 0 bases, J shed 1 base, and the junction held 5 bases outside the gene matches. CDR3 nucleotide sequence: TGCGCCAGCAGCCAAGACCTGACAGGGTTCCAAGAGACCCAGTACTTC. It translates to CASSQDLTGFQETQYF.

The chain carries TRBV28 and TRBJ2-1; 11 nucleotides agree with TRBD2. This CDR3 spans 16 amino acids. The V and J ends lost 5 bases and 4 bases, in that order; junction bases with no gene match: 7. Germline V gene lookup returns CDR1 MDHEN and CDR2 SYDVKM. DNA of the CDR3: TGTGCCAGCAGTCATAATAGCGGGAGGGATTACAATGAGCAGTTCTTC. This encodes CASSHNSGRDYNEQFF.

This clonotype turned up a few times. The chain uses TRBV29-1 and TRBJ2-5, with D tentatively TRBD1 (6 bases). Near its end, the DNA agrees better with TRBJ2-1, so the J call may be wrong. Germline values: CDR1 SQVTM, CDR2 ANQGSEA. This CDR3 comprises 11 residues. This chain's CDR3 is CSVYRENEQFF. The CDR3 bases are TGCAGCGTTTACAGGGAGAATGAGCAGTTCTTC.

The rearrangement links TRBV4-3 to TRBJ2-3, with 7 bases fitting TRBD1. The V segment lost 0 bases and the J segment 1 base; nucleotides outside the gene matches: 7. Germline V lookup: CDR1 LGHNA, CDR2 YSLEER. The CDR3 runs to 17 residues. Here the CDR3 reads CASSQETGALGTDTQYF. The CDR3 DNA sequence: TGCGCCAGCAGCCAAGAAACAGGGGCCCTCGGCACAGATACGCAGTATTTT.

V usage is TRBV12-3 or TRBV12-4 and J usage is TRBJ2-5; TRBD2 aligns across 10 bases. The J call may be in error: the DNA end matches TRBJ2-1 better. The CDR3 runs to 15 residues. The DNA of the CDR3 is TGTGCCAGCAGTTTACCTAGCGGGGGCCCCAATGAGCAGTTCTTC. As protein: CASSLPSGGPNEQFF.

The V gene is TRBV29-1, the J gene TRBJ2-1; possible D gene TRBD1, 5 bases. The CDR3 extends over 15 amino acids. The germline gives CDR1 SQVTM, CDR2 ANQGSEA. The V end was cut by 0 bases, the J end by 10 bases, with 19 bases between. CDR3 nucleotide sequence: TGCAGCGTTGAAGACCCAGGGTCCCTTTCAGAGGAGCAGTTCTTC. Translated: CSVEDPGSLSEEQFF.

The table lists this clonotype with many counts. V and J are TRBV7-9 and TRBJ2-3, with a weak D call TRBD2 (6 bases). Germline V gives CDR1 SEHNR, CDR2 FQNEAQ (reference sequence). The CDR3 contains 16 residues. Trimming stripped 5 bases from V and 3 bases from J, with 18 bases between. The CDR3 is CASSQYRTGRTDTQYF. The CDR3 bases are TGTGCCAGCAGCCAGTACCGGACTGGGAGGACAGATACGCAGTATTTT.

The chain combines TRBV6-6 with TRBJ1-2; 7 nucleotides agree with TRBD1. J gave up 3 bases and V 4 bases, and 8 bases lay outside the gene matches. The CDR3 is 15 residues long. Per the germline V gene, CDR1 is MNHNY and CDR2 is SVGAGI (reference sequence). The CDR3 protein is CASSLGGRGDYGYTF. CDR3 DNA sequence: TGTGCCAGCAGTTTAGGGGGCCGGGGAGACTATGGCTACACCTTC.

To note about this clonotype: A read error may account for a junction end that differs from germline. The rearrangement uses TRBV7-7 and TRBJ2-5; D not certain. The CDR3 has 14 amino acids. Germline lookup yields CDR1 SSHAT and CDR2 FNYEAQ (reference sequence). The CDR3 DNA is TGTGCTAGCAGCTTATTGTCACCACAAGAGACCCAGTACTTC. Translated, it gives CASSLLSPQETQYF. Together with reference TRBV7-7 and TRBJ2-5, the CDR3 gives the full variable domain: GAGVSQSPRYKVTKRGQDVTLRCDPISSHATLYWYQQALGQGPEFLTYFNYEAQPDKSGLPSDRFSAERPEGSISTLTIQRTEQRDSAMYRCASSLLSPQETQYFGPGTRLLVL.

The chain is built from TRBV7-3 and TRBJ1-6, with 10 positions matching TRBD1. Germline V gives CDR1 SGHTA, CDR2 FQGTGA. The CDR3 sequence is 17 residues long. V shed 0 bases, J shed 9 bases, and the junction held 8 bases outside the gene matches. Here the CDR3 reads CASSLTGGQGLGSPLHF. For the CDR3, the DNA is TGTGCCAGCAGCTTAACCGGGGGACAGGGGCTTGGTTCACCCCTCCACTTT.

This clonotype was observed a few times. The chain combines TRBV6-5 with TRBJ1-1; perhaps TRBD1 as D (5 bases). With 6 bases removed from V and 4 bases from J, the gap between germline ends came to 15 bases. The CDR3 has 14 amino acids. Germline V gives CDR1 MNHEY, CDR2 SVGAGI. The CDR3 spells CASSLGSQGTEAFF. The CDR3 bases are TGTGCCAGCAGCCTGGGATCTCAGGGCACTGAAGCTTTCTTT.

This clonotype has just a few counts. The V gene is TRBV20-1, the J gene TRBJ2-4; a possible D gene is TRBD1 (7 bases). Germline values: CDR1 DFQATT, CDR2 SNEGSKA (reference sequence). The ends were cut back, 7 bases at V and 2 bases at J, with 12 bases in the middle. The CDR3 extends over 13 amino acids. CDR3 coding DNA: TGCAGTGGCGGGACAGCGTCCAAAAACATTCAGTACTTC. It specifies CSGGTASKNIQYF.

A few counts support this clonotype. The chain joins TRBV4-3 to TRBJ2-1; possibly TRBD1 for D (7 bases). The V end lost 1 base, the J end lost 12 bases, and 19 bases lay between the germline ends. The CDR3 consists of 15 residues. Germline CDR1 LGHNA, CDR2 YSLEER. The CDR3 region is CASSQGGRGASGQFF. The CDR3 DNA reads as TGCGCCAGCAGCCAAGGGGGCAGGGGGGCGAGTGGGCAGTTCTTC.

This clonotype was observed at least ten times. The rearrangement links TRBV20-1 to TRBJ2-5; TRBD1 matches 8 bases. The V and J ends lost 4 bases and 3 bases, in that order; junction bases with no gene match: 7. This CDR3 spans 14 amino acids. Germline V lookup: CDR1 DFQATT, CDR2 SNEGSKA (reference sequence). The chain's CDR3 is CSATRDRIKETQYF. CDR3 DNA sequence: TGCAGTGCTACCCGGGACAGGATAAAAGAGACCCAGTACTTC.